A selection of T cell receptor beta chains follows, all from one sample in a study of cytomegalovirus exposure and HLA in healthy donors. Assay used: immunoSEQ multiplex PCR; TCRdb lists only in-frame clones, some missing. This table holds around 150,000 clones, around 86% found once. Sequencing was performed on PBMCs. The receptor source for this set is a girl aged 2-10 years in good health and CMV-seropositive. CDR3s include the opening cysteine and the closing phenylalanine or tryptophan. The D gene is left open where the match is weak. Clone sizes are given selectively: once, few, many, or a class where the clone is expanded.

>TRBD2|.|TRBJ2-5|TRBV4-1
CASSQGFLAGGPWETQYF
TGCGCCAGCAGCCAAGGTTTCCTAGCGGGAGGGCCGTGGGAGACCCAGTACTTC
>.|.|TRBJ1-2|TRBV30
CAWSLREGYGYTF
TGTGCCTGGAGTTTAAGGGAGGGGTATGGCTACACCTTC
>.|.|TRBJ2-2|TRBV30
CAWSVRSSNTGELFF
TGTGCCTGGAGTGTAAGGTCTAGCAACACCGGGGAGCTGTTTTTT
>.|.|TRBJ1-1|TRBV28
CASSPLRGSHTEAFF
TGTGCCAGCAGCCCGCTGCGGGGGTCGCACACTGAAGCTTTCTTT
>.|once|TRBJ1-3|TRBV6-1
CSIKDPWGAGNTIYF
TGTTCAATTAAGGATCCTTGGGGGGCTGGAAACACCATATATTTT
>TRBD2|once|TRBJ2-7|TRBV9
CASSAGLAVSYEQYF
TGTGCCAGCAGCGCCGGACTAGCGGTCTCCTACGAGCAGTACTTC
>.|.|TRBJ2-7|TRBV15
CATSEQGKYEQYF
TGTGCCACCAGCGAACAGGGTAAATACGAGCAGTACTTC
>TRBD2|.|TRBJ2-7|TRBV11-2
CASSLLFGGSSYEQYF
TGTGCCAGCAGCTTGCTTTTTGGCGGGAGTAGCTACGAGCAGTACTTC
>TRBD2|.|TRBJ2-7|TRBV29-1
CSVEAPAGGSYEQYF
TGCAGCGTTGAAGCCCCAGCGGGAGGCTCCTACGAGCAGTACTTC
>TRBD1|.|TRBJ2-7|TRBV4-1
CASRNFGTGVYEQYF
TGCGCCAGCAGGAACTTCGGGACAGGGGTCTACGAGCAGTACTTC
>TRBD1|once|TRBJ1-1|TRBV9
CASSVGSGGTEAFF
TGTGCCAGCAGCGTAGGTTCAGGGGGCACTGAAGCTTTCTTT
>.|.|TRBJ2-2|TRBV30
CAWDERPGELFF
TGTGCCTGGGACGAGAGGCCCGGGGAGCTGTTTTTT
>TRBD1|once|TRBJ2-7|TRBV6-6
CASSYRDRDDEQYF
TGTGCCAGCAGTTACCGGGACAGGGACGACGAGCAGTACTTC
>TRBD2|.|TRBJ2-5|TRBV28
CATRLASQETQYF
TGTGCCACCCGACTAGCGAGTCAAGAGACCCAGTACTTC